The sample holds many counts of the clone carrying this T cell receptor (beta chain). The antigen remains unidentified. With 5 bases removed from V and 1 base from J, the gap between germline ends came to 9 bases. The CDR3 is 13 residues long. CDR1 and CDR2 (germline): SNHLY, FYNNEI. The data were obtained in a study of breast tumors, draining lymph nodes, adjacent tissues. General study points: Tumors had less TCR diversity than lymph nodes, more than nontumor tissue.

Samples came from axillary lymph nodes draining the breast cancer. TCRdb ran MiXCR on the multiplex PCR reads and lists one entry per CDR3 protein. The sample lists some 140,000 distinct CDR3 sequences, 21% occurring once. Sequenced input: axillary lymph node tissue. This chain uses TRBV2 with TRBJ2-7; D is undetermined. This receptor was obtained from a female donor with breast cancer. Some clones in this sample may be carry-over from other donors' samples. The CDR3 sequence is CASSIGWSYEQYF. CDR3 in DNA: TGTGCCAGCAGTATTGGGTGGTCCTACGAGCAGTACTTC.